The sequence of this T cell receptor beta chain was determined in a study of regulatory T cells in long-lasting Graves disease. Combining iRepertoire HTBI primers with Arm-PCR of CDR3 regions, the authors built TCR beta libraries. TCRdb re-derived calls from the multiplex PCR reads in MiXCR, one entry per CDR3 protein. The sample records more than 450,000 distinct CDR3 sequences, under 20% being singletons. Noted time point: newly diagnosed GD, antithyroid drugs for less than 3 months. Making the TCR library involved RNA that had been extracted from PBMCs. This clonotype showed up many times. The CDR3 length is 13 residues. V shed 4 bases and J shed 2 bases, with 10 bases lying between them. Germline V lookup: CDR1 SQVTM, CDR2 ANQGSEA. The same specimen was also included in a second study, on T cells in Graves' hyperthyroidism and ophthalmopathy. That study reports: No ophthalmopathy progression within 18 months constituted stable Graves' hyperthyroidism.

The sequencing here drew on peripheral blood mononuclear cells (PBMCs), taken at new diagnosis, from a patient treated with antithyroid drugs. The chain combines TRBV29-1 with TRBJ2-3; D ambiguous. This receptor was taken from a man between 40 and 49 years old with Graves disease. CDR3 in amino acids: CSVVWPFTDTQYF. The CDR3 nucleotides are TGCAGCGTTGTGTGGCCATTCACAGATACGCAGTATTTT.